Below, 26 T cell receptor beta chains from the same sample are listed, as sequenced in a study of blood T cell repertoires in COVID-19. Assay: immunoSEQ multiplex PCR; the TCRdb copy retains only in-frame clones and omits some. The sample holds roughly 400,000 clones, over 85% seen once. Sequenced input: PBMCs or T cells enriched from blood (not recorded which). The receptors derive from a woman aged 25 to 39 who had recovered from COVID-19.

Only one count was recorded for this clone. The chain recombines TRBV5-6 with TRBJ2-1; D gene ambiguous. Trimming removed 6 bases at V and 3 bases at J, with 16 bases between. The CDR3 length is 15 residues. CDR1 is SGHDT and CDR2 is YYEEEE in the germline V gene. The CDR3 nucleotides are TGTGCCAGCACCCAGATACAGCTTATCTACAATGAGCAGTTCTTC. It codes for CASTQIQLIYNEQFF.

There are a few counts of this clone. The chain recombines TRBV18 with TRBJ1-2, with D hard to call. The CDR3 contains 15 residues. The V end lost 1 base, the J end lost 0 bases, and 9 bases lay between the germline ends. Germline V lookup: CDR1 KGHSH, CDR2 LQKENI. CDR3: CASSPLLNTNYGYTF. The CDR3 DNA reads TGTGCCAGCTCACCACTTTTAAACACTAACTATGGCTACACCTTC. The variable domain in full, completed from reference TRBV18 and TRBJ1-2, reads NAGVMQNPRHLVRRRGQEARLRCSPMKGHSHVYWYRQLPEEGLKFMVYLQKENIIDESGMPKERFSAEFPKEGPSILRIQQVVRGDSAAYFCASSPLLNTNYGYTFGSGTRLTVV.

This clone was recorded once. V usage is TRBV18 and J usage is TRBJ1-3, with D possibly being TRBD1 (6 bases). The CDR3 extends over 18 amino acids. Per the germline V gene, CDR1 is KGHSH and CDR2 is LQKENI. V dropped 4 bases and J dropped 4 bases, with 23 bases sitting between them. CDR3 region: CASSQLPNQGSSGNTIYF. CDR3 coding DNA: TGTGCCAGCTCACAACTTCCGAATCAGGGGTCTTCGGGAAACACCATATATTTT.

The chain joins TRBV19 to TRBJ2-3; possibly TRBD2 for D (6 bases). V gave up 5 bases and J gave up 6 bases, with 12 bases separating them. CDR1 LNHDA and CDR2 SQIVND come from the germline V gene (reference sequence). This CDR3 has 13 amino acids. CDR3 amino acids: CASSAGTPDTQYF. The CDR3 DNA follows: TGTGCCAGTAGTGCGGGGACGCCCGATACGCAGTATTTT.

Regarding this clone: Other DNA sequences in this sample translate to the same CDR3. The V gene is TRBV3-1 (or the pseudogene TRBV3-2), the J gene TRBJ2-5; perhaps TRBD2 as D (5 bases). Trimming removed 1 base at V and 5 bases at J, with 5 bases between. This CDR3 has 12 amino acids. Germline lookup yields CDR1 LGHDT and CDR2 YNNKEL (reference sequence). The CDR3: CASSQGRETQYF. CDR3 in DNA: TGTGCCAGCAGCCAAGGGAGGGAGACCCAGTACTTC.

This chain joins TRBV3-1 (or the pseudogene TRBV3-2) and TRBJ1-1; no clear D. Trimming removed 6 bases at V and 1 base at J, with 12 bases between. The length of the CDR3 is 14 residues. From germline, CDR1 is LGHDT and CDR2 YNNKEL (reference sequence). The CDR3 reads CASSMIAGNTEAFF. The CDR3, as DNA: TGTGCCAGCAGTATGATTGCCGGGAACACTGAAGCTTTCTTT.

The chain combines TRBV5-6 with TRBJ2-1; 9 bases line up with TRBD2. Germline CDR1 is SGHDT and CDR2 is YYEEEE. The CDR3 consists of 15 residues. Unmatched junction bases numbered 10, after V lost 4 bases and J lost 8 bases. Written as DNA, the CDR3 is TGTGCCAGCAGCCCGGTGAGCGGGAGGAACGATGAGCAGTTCTTC. It encodes CASSPVSGRNDEQFF. Full variable domain (outside the CDR3, taken from reference TRBV5-6 and TRBJ2-1): DAGVTQSPTHLIKTRGQQVTLRCSPKSGHDTVSWYQQALGQGPQFIFQYYEEEERQRGNFPDRFSGHQFPNYSSELNVNALLLGDSALYLCASSPVSGRNDEQFFGPGTRLTVL.

The V gene is TRBV6-5, the J gene TRBJ2-1; a weak D match, TRBD1 (5 bases). V lost 5 bases, J lost 9 bases, and 11 bases lay in between. The V gene's germline CDR1 is MNHEY and CDR2 SVGAGI. This CDR3 spans 12 amino acids. The CDR3 region has the DNA TGTGCCAGCAGTCCTCAGGGATTTGAGCAGTTCTTC. It translates to CASSPQGFEQFF.

This clone was seen a single time. V and J are TRBV5-1 and TRBJ2-1; D unclear. This CDR3 spans 15 amino acids. V dropped 0 bases and J dropped 5 bases, with 12 bases sitting between them. Looked up from germline, CDR1 is SGHRS and CDR2 is YFSETQ. DNA of the CDR3: TGCGCCAGCAGCTTGGAGGCAAGGCAGGACAATGAGCAGTTCTTC. As protein: CASSLEARQDNEQFF.

This chain uses TRBV5-8 with TRBJ2-3; D perhaps matches TRBD2 (5 bases). The V and J ends lost 4 bases and 1 base respectively, with 10 bases between them. Per germline, CDR1 SGHTS and CDR2 YDEGEE. The CDR3 has 14 amino acids. In DNA, the CDR3 is TGTGCCAGCAGCGGCACAGCGGGCACAGATACGCAGTATTTT. This codes for CASSGTAGTDTQYF. The full variable domain, its missing parts supplied by reference TRBV5-8 and TRBJ2-3, is EAGVTQSPTHLIKTRGQQATLRCSPISGHTSVYWYQQALGLGLQFLLWYDEGEERNRGNFPPRFSGRQFPNYSSELNVNALELEDSALYLCASSGTAGTDTQYFGPGTRLTVL.

The V and J genes are TRBV20-1 and TRBJ2-2; 14 bases align to TRBD2. Germline trimming cut 3 bases from V and 5 bases from J; bases unmatched to any gene: 11. The CDR3 length is 18 residues. CDR1 DFQATT and CDR2 SNEGSKA come from the germline V gene (reference sequence). The CDR3 DNA follows: TGCAGTGCTAGTAGTACGGGACTAGCGGGAGTGGGAACCGGGGAGCTGTTTTTT. Translated: CSASSTGLAGVGTGELFF.

The chain joins TRBV5-4 to TRBJ1-3, with 8 bases identical to TRBD1. V lost 3 bases, J lost 4 bases, and 3 bases stayed unmatched. Germline V CDR1 and CDR2: SGHNT, YYREEE (reference sequence). CDR3 size: 14 residues. CDR3 in amino acids: CASSSQGVGNTIYF. The CDR3 nucleotides are TGTGCCAGCAGCTCACAGGGGGTCGGAAACACCATATATTTT.

The J gene is TRBJ2-2, the V gene TRBV7-9; 9 bases match TRBD2. The germline gives CDR1 SEHNR, CDR2 FQNEAQ (reference sequence). V lost 5 bases, J lost 7 bases, and 14 bases stayed unmatched. This CDR3 spans 17 amino acids. The CDR3 coding sequence is TGTGCCAGCAGCCCCAGCGGGAGGCCCCGTGGGCGCGGGGAGCTGTTTTTT. Protein product: CASSPSGRPRGRGELFF.

V is TRBV9 and J is TRBJ1-4; 7 positions agree with TRBD1. The CDR3 loop spans 15 amino acids. Germline V lookup: CDR1 SGDLS, CDR2 YYNGEE. V dropped 4 bases and J dropped 14; count of bases not matched to a gene: 17. The CDR3 is CASSRGTAAGEGLFF. As DNA, the CDR3 is TGTGCCAGCAGCCGAGGGACAGCGGCGGGTGAGGGGCTGTTTTTT.

The chain carries TRBV29-1 and TRBJ2-1, with 13 nucleotides matching TRBD2. The V and J ends lost 7 bases and 7 bases, in that order; junction bases with no gene match: 10. The length of the CDR3 is 15 residues. Germline assignment: CDR1 SQVTM and CDR2 ANQGSEA. This chain's CDR3 is CSGRTSGGLGNEQFF. The CDR3 bases are TGCAGCGGACGGACTAGCGGGGGCCTCGGTAATGAGCAGTTCTTC.

This rearrangement joins TRBV7-3 to TRBJ2-2; the match to TRBD2 covers 10 bases. The germline V gene encodes CDR1 SGHTA and CDR2 FQGTGA. This CDR3 region has 15 residues. The V and J ends lost 5 bases and 4 bases, in that order; junction bases with no gene match: 4. The CDR3 region has the DNA TGTGCCAGCAGCCCCCGGACTAGCGGCACCGGGGAGCTGTTTTTT. The encoded protein is CASSPRTSGTGELFF.

The chain is built from TRBV5-1 and TRBJ2-1; 14 nucleotides match TRBD2. The germline gives CDR1 SGHRS, CDR2 YFSETQ. The CDR3 has 17 residues. Trimming at V came to 3 bases and at J to 10 bases, leaving 12 bases not matched to a gene. CDR3 DNA: TGCGCCAGCAGCTCAGGACTAGCGGGGGGTGGGTTATCGGAGCAGTTCTTC. This sequence encodes CASSSGLAGGGLSEQFF. The full variable domain, rest sourced from reference TRBV5-1 and TRBJ2-1, is KAGVTQTPRYLIKTRGQQVTLSCSPISGHRSVSWYQQTPGQGLQFLFEYFSETQRNKGNFPGRFSGRQFSNSRSEMNVSTLELGDSALYLCASSSGLAGGGLSEQFFGPGTRLTVL.

The count of this clone is one. The V gene is TRBV30, the J gene TRBJ1-1; possibly TRBD1 for D (5 bases). The CDR3 spans 11 residues. V lost 1 base and J 11 bases, leaving 11 bases between the germline ends. CDR1 and CDR2 from the germline V gene are GTSNPN and SVGIG (reference sequence). In DNA form, the CDR3 reads TGTGCCTGGAGTGGTTCAGGGAATGCTTTCTTT. It yields the protein CAWSGSGNAFF.

The chain combines TRBV30 with TRBJ1-4; D is perhaps TRBD1 (6 bases). V lost 3 bases and J lost 4, with 21 bases in between. Per germline, CDR1 GTSNPN and CDR2 SVGIG (reference sequence). This CDR3 contains 17 residues. In DNA, the CDR3 is TGTGCCTGGAGGGGTGGTACAGGGTTTCTTGTTAATGAAAAACTGTTTTTT. Its protein is CAWRGGTGFLVNEKLFF.

The rearrangement uses TRBV6-4 and TRBJ2-1; 11 nucleotides align to TRBD1. The V and J ends lost 5 bases and 9 bases, in that order; junction bases with no gene match: 12. CDR1 and CDR2 (germline): MRHNA, SNTAGT. This CDR3 has 16 amino acids. This CDR3 is CASSRTPGQGEIEQFF. The CDR3 DNA reads as TGTGCCAGCAGTCGCACTCCGGGACAGGGGGAAATTGAGCAGTTCTTC.

The chain links TRBV28 to TRBJ1-5, with TRBD1 matching over 9 bases. Unmatched junction bases numbered 9, after V lost 5 bases and J lost 7 bases. The length of the CDR3 is 15 residues. The germline gives CDR1 MDHEN, CDR2 SYDVKM. DNA of the CDR3: TGTGCCAGCAGTCCGACCGGACAGGGGAGGCAGCCCCAGCATTTT. As protein: CASSPTGQGRQPQHF.

The CDR3 DNA reads TGTGCCAGCAGTCTACCGGGACAGGGCGCCTATGGCTACACCTTC. Amino acids: CASSLPGQGAYGYTF. This chain uses TRBV6-5 with TRBJ1-2, with 9 bases matching TRBD1. J was trimmed by 4 bases and V by 5 bases; bases with no gene match: 8. In germline, CDR1 is MNHEY, CDR2 SVGAGI. CDR3 length: 15 residues.

The chain carries TRBV19 and TRBJ1-2; perhaps TRBD1 as D (5 bases). CDR1 is LNHDA, CDR2 SQIVND, per germline (reference sequence). The CDR3 is 14 residues long. Trimming cost V 6 bases and J 7 bases, with 18 bases left between them. CDR3 sequence reads: CASSQKQASLGYTF. In nucleotides, the CDR3 is TGTGCCAGTAGCCAGAAACAGGCGTCGCTTGGCTACACCTTC.

The gene calls are TRBV2 and TRBJ2-1, with 10 bases that match TRBD2. J was trimmed by 10 bases and V by 3 bases; bases with no gene match: 15. This CDR3 is 17 amino acids long. Looked up from germline, CDR1 is SNHLY and CDR2 is FYNNEI. Written as DNA, the CDR3 is TGTGCCAGCAGTGATTATTCGGGCCAGCGGGGGGGCCGGGAGCAGTTCTTC. This gives the protein CASSDYSGQRGGREQFF.

This sequence joins TRBV10-3 and TRBJ1-2; D is possibly TRBD1 (5 bases). Germline CDR1 reads ENHRY; CDR2 reads SYGVKD. V lost 2 bases and J 3 bases, leaving 13 bases between the germline ends. The CDR3 totals 15 residues. This CDR3 is CAISERPGKDYGYTF. CDR3 DNA sequence: TGTGCCATCAGTGAGAGGCCAGGGAAGGACTATGGCTACACCTTC.

The V call is TRBV7-2, the J call TRBJ1-2, with D possibly being TRBD1 (5 bases). Between the trimmed V and J ends, which lost 0 bases and 2 bases, there was a span of 10 bases. The CDR3 extends over 15 amino acids. The germline V gene has CDR1 SGHTA and CDR2 FQGNSA. The CDR3 sequence is CASSLAGEQNYGYTF. Written as DNA, the CDR3 is TGTGCCAGCAGCTTAGCAGGGGAACAGAACTATGGCTACACCTTC.